The present T cell receptor (beta chain) was sequenced within a study of blood T cell repertoires in COVID-19. As for the study in general: Both acute and convalescent COVID-19 samples were obtained from the United States, Italy and Spain.

Assay used: immunoSEQ multiplex PCR; TCRdb lists only in-frame clones, some missing. Among about 130,000 clones listed, approximately 81% were seen once. The CDR3 consists of 14 residues. Germline assignment: CDR1 MNHNS and CDR2 SASEGT. Trimming removed 2 bases at V and 4 bases at J, with 11 bases between. The TCR was taken from a man aged 35 to 55 with active or convalescent COVID-19. Sequenced: peripheral blood. The chain carries TRBV6-1 and TRBJ1-2; D not resolved. The CDR3 is CASSETSWSYGYTF. CDR3 nucleotides: TGTGCCAGCAGTGAAACGTCTTGGAGCTATGGCTACACCTTC.